The T cell receptor beta chain described here comes from a study of T cell repertoires in cytomegalovirus infection. Across the study: Public signatures in TCR beta pointed to CMV infection and matching HLA type.

This clonotype was seen more than once but under ten times. This CDR3 has 14 residues. V was trimmed by 3 bases and J by 5 bases, leaving 11 bases between them. The germline CDR1 and CDR2 sequences are SNHLY and FYNNEI. TCRdb recomputed calls from the reads with MiXCR, one row per CDR3 protein. The table includes 350,000 to 500,000 distinct CDR3 sequences, approximately 31% detected once. Material for sequencing was PBMCs. The V call is TRBV2, the J call TRBJ1-5; D is unclear. The clonotype comes from a human donor in good health (CMV status not recorded). Some clones in this sample may be carry-over from other donors' samples. This CDR3 reads CASSEMTPDQPQHF. In nucleotides, the CDR3 is TGTGCCAGCAGTGAGATGACACCGGATCAGCCCCAGCATTTT. Full variable domain (missing parts from reference TRBV2 and TRBJ1-5): EPEVTQTPSHQVTQMGQEVILRCVPISNHLYFYWYRQILGQKVEFLVSFYNNEISEKSEIFDDQFSVERPDGSNFTLKIRSTKLEDSAMYFCASSEMTPDQPQHFGDGTRLSIL.